The rows below give T cell receptor beta chains drawn from one sample of a study of shared clonotypes between healthy human individuals. The data were produced by immunoSEQ multiplex PCR, yet TCRdb's version contains in-frame clones alone and is incomplete. The sample consists of 1.5 million to 2.5 million clones, less than 95% of them appearing once. Sequenced material: naive CD8+ T cells sorted from blood. These receptors were collected from a man younger than 30 in good health. Both conserved end residues are trimmed from each CDR3.

J,V,CDR3
TRBJ2-7,TRBV7-9,ASSLVKREDSYEQY
TRBJ1-1,TRBV4-1,ASSLGEGLLGKAF
TRBJ2-3,TRBV27,ASSLRTSTDTQY
TRBJ2-7,TRBV19,ASSVGVAYEQY
TRBJ1-1,TRBV4-3,ASSQDTPWGNTEAF
TRBJ2-7,TRBV5-8,ASSFRGGYDEQY
TRBJ2-1,TRBV7-9,ASTRTQTFYNEQF
TRBJ1-2,TRBV29-1,SVEKGRGYT
TRBJ2-1,TRBV13,ASSPGTGVSFYEQF
TRBJ2-5,TRBV5-4,ASSWGPAQETQY
TRBJ2-7,TRBV4-3,ASSQDALAAYSYEQY
TRBJ1-1,TRBV5-6,ASSNRDFAEAF
TRBJ1-6,TRBV9,ASSVTGFGEDSPLH
TRBJ2-1,TRBV9,ASSPGTGGLEQF
TRBJ1-1,TRBV13,ASSPEGHMNTEAF
TRBJ2-7,TRBV5-1,ASSLAPGSSYEQY
TRBJ1-5,TRBV25-1,ASSESGQGTWPQH
TRBJ1-1,TRBV29-1,SVEVASRNTEAF
TRBJ1-1,TRBV4-2,ASSQVDSMNTEAF
TRBJ2-2,TRBV27,ASSTHPSGLITGELF
TRBJ2-3,TRBV2,ASSAGVSSTDTQY
TRBJ2-7,TRBV7-2,ASSLLTSGDEQY
TRBJ2-6,TRBV5-4,ASSEGLAGPSGANVLT
TRBJ2-2,TRBV5-4,ATLRGVDTGELF
TRBJ2-7,TRBV9,ASSVDPGTGAYEQY
TRBJ2-7,TRBV7-2,ASSLEGISYEQY
TRBJ1-1,TRBV4-1,ASSPGVNTEAF
TRBJ2-7,TRBV4-1,ASSPDLGTTYEQY
TRBJ2-7,TRBV7-9,ASSPGGLNYEQY